This T cell receptor (beta chain) was identified during a study of T cells in Graves' hyperthyroidism and ophthalmopathy (dated by TCRdb to the late 2010s). Describing the broader study: Peripheral blood was sampled at the time of initial diagnosis, prior to any treatment. A discovery cohort of about a hundred patients, roughly 40 with Graves' ophthalmopathy and under 60 with stable Graves' hyperthyroidism, was used to find distinguishing TCR V-J signatures. Prospective prediction of ophthalmopathy was tested in an independent validation cohort of 18 to 20 hyperthyroidism patients and 15 to 17 patients who later progressed to ophthalmopathy. The 75 to 100 discovery patients were divided at random into training and test sets in a 7:3 ratio. In about 6 Graves' hyperthyroidism patients, the study also compared T-cell repertoires from thyroid tissue with T-cell repertoires from blood. Following sampling, methimazole starting at 30 mg daily was given to hyperthyroidism patients, and high-dose intravenous methylprednisolone was given to ophthalmopathy patients. TCR Vbeta CDR3 sequencing of 120 to 150 peripheral blood samples (over 40 ophthalmopathy, under 80 hyperthyroidism and approximately 17 progressor patients) is reported in the paper.

TCR beta CDR3 regions were amplified from RNA transcripts. For the first round of RT-PCR on the TCR CDR3, the HTBI primer set was used together with the Qiagen OneStep RT-PCR kit. Libraries were constructed in a second round of multiplex PCR, after which size selection and purification were carried out. Libraries were sequenced paired-end with 100 bp reads on an Illumina HiSeq2000. As for how the authors treated the data: SOAPnuke was used to process the raw data, throwing out any read that contained adapters or uncalled bases, had a mean Phred below 15, or lacked an exact constant-primer or identifier match. COPE v1.2.5 was used to merge high-quality paired reads, and clonotypes were defined as unique nucleotide sequences. Clonotypes were aligned to IMGT TRBV, TRBD and TRBJ reference segments using MiTCR v1.1. The analysis included only V-J combinations with a frequency above 0.0001, which together covered roughly 99% of the repertoires. The TCS score was defined as F50 (clonal expansion) divided by E x V (chaos), with BLOSUM62-based TCRdist calculated between CDR3 peptides within each V-J. Welch's t-statistics and random forest reduced 500 to 550 V-J features to 13, which were used in a naive Bayes classifier (R e1071). The raw public data were reprocessed by TCRdb itself: fastp quality trimming at Q25, MiXCR clonotype calling, in-frame beta chains only. Rows with a matching CDR3 protein are joined into one entry that keeps the most common DNA and genes. The V and J calls were not made by the authors but by TCRdb's processing. The sample records 250,000 to 400,000 distinct CDR3 sequences, approximately 15% of which are singletons. 34% of the sample is taken by the ten largest.

At the junction V is shortened by 4 bases and J by 6 bases, with 18 bases in between. The CDR3 has 15 amino acids, counting the end cysteine and phenylalanine. The kept DNA is CDR3 alone, 45 bases in frame from the first base. The germline V gene sets CDR1 to SGHRS and CDR2 to YFSETQ. This clonotype was picked up one time. Which antigen it targets is not known. Per-base quality was not reported, and no clone a single base away is much larger than it. Just one read gives weak support. In the ophthalmopathy patients, disease was moderately to severely active, with a Clinical Activity Score of 3 or more, a NOSPECS grade of 4 or more, and a duration of less than 3 months. The study excluded patients with uncontrolled infections, other autoimmune diseases, pregnancy or lactation. Diagnoses relied on clinical symptoms, serum thyroxine and TRAb, thyroid ultrasound and orbital computed tomography. PBMCs were separated from under 11 ml of fresh peripheral blood using Ficoll-Paque density gradient centrifugation. Total RNA was extracted using Trizol reagent, and RNA quality was assessed on an Agilent 2100 Bioanalyzer.

The paper's findings and limits, for the study overall: A 13 V-J signature model separated ophthalmopathy from stable hyperthyroidism, with 87.88% sensitivity and 81% to 82% specificity in cross-validation and 80%/75% in testing. Sample size was not statistically predetermined, and blinding of investigators to group allocation was not performed. Most expanded thyroid clonotypes (frequency above 0.001) were also detected in blood, suggesting blood repertoires may reflect thyroid immune responses. In validation, the model predicted progression to ophthalmopathy a median of roughly 6.5 months before onset, with 65% to 71% sensitivity and 72.22% specificity.

The rearranged segments are TRBV5-1 and TRBJ2-3; TRBD2 is a weak D gene call, 5 bases matching. Specimen: blood. The receptor was isolated from a woman aged 40 to 50 with Graves' ophthalmopathy. DNA sequence: TGCGCCAGCAGCACGGACTTTACATCGGCCGATACGCAGTATTTT. This codes for CASSTDFTSADTQYF.